This T cell receptor beta chain stems from a study of neurological immune-mediated disorders (dated by TCRdb to the late 2010s). Study-wide context: Peripheral blood TCR-beta repertoires from patients with HTLV-I-associated myelopathy (HAM/TSP), patients with multiple sclerosis, and healthy controls were compared in the study using UMI-based sequencing. Longitudinal samples, technical triplicates and paired sorted CD4+ and CD8+ T-cell subsets, alongside PBMC samples, were included among the approximately 98 TCR-beta libraries. The cohort was made up of some 70 subjects, consisting of roughly 14 HAM/TSP patients, roughly 35 multiple sclerosis patients and 20 healthy controls.

cDNA synthesis used template-switch 5'RACE with a primer carrying a 10-nucleotide random unique molecular identifier tagging each TCR transcript. Every sequencing run covered 15-18 subjects and yielded more than 160 million TCR-beta sequences. The RNeasy kit was used to extract total RNA. The KAPA Real-time Library Amplification kit was used to amplify TCR-beta VDJ regions with primers for the TCR constant region and the 5'RACE anchor. A first PCR added sample indexes and Illumina adaptors, and a second PCR then raised library yield. After Ampure bead purification, the roughly 650 bp TCR product was size-selected on a 2% E-gel SizeSelection system. Before pooling, library quality was assessed on a Bioanalyzer, concentration was determined with Qubit, and library quantification was performed with the Kapa Library Quantification kit. Paired-end 2 x 150 bp sequencing of the libraries was performed on an Illumina HiSeq 2500. To increase sequence diversity, roughly 24-32% phiX was spiked into each library pool. For the original study's pipeline: Quality-filtered reads were processed with the UMI-based MiGEC pipeline, and over 75% of raw TCR sequences were removed by the MiGEC pipeline during error correction. IMGT germline references were used for alignment of VDJ genes, and clonotypes were defined by a unique CDR3 amino acid sequence together with V-J genes. VDJtools evaluated clonal expansion, Shannon diversity and CDR3 relatedness (CalcPairwiseDistances, ClusterSamples); CLCbio workbench built phylogenetic trees. Using coefficient-of-variation modelling across technical triplicates, the study counted a clone as expanded if it had at least 8 unique UMIs. The public reads were reanalyzed by TCRdb: fastp trimming at Q25, MiXCR alignment, in-frame beta chains only. Each CDR3 protein gets just one entry, which takes the most common genes and DNA from the rows behind it. V and J calls and clone size were set by TCRdb, not the authors. For this sample there are approximately 30,000 distinct CDR3 sequences; about 7% appear just once. The ten largest clones add up to just under 9% of the sample.

This clonotype was seen many times. This clone's antigen is unknown. The record has no base qualities; no much larger clone is one base away. Overall results and qualifications from the work: No identical CDR3 amino acid sequences were found to be shared among expanded clones across subjects, suggesting that TCR-beta repertoires were private in all groups. TCR clonal expansion was highest in HAM/TSP patients and lowest in MS patients, with MS patients falling below even healthy controls.

Healthy controls were blood bank volunteers in Maryland, USA. For the unsorted PBMC libraries, 2 million PBMCs were stored in RNAlater at -80 degrees C until RNA extraction and were used to generate the libraries. Peripheral blood was subjected to Ficoll-Hypaque density gradient centrifugation to isolate PBMCs, which were then cryopreserved in liquid nitrogen. The sequence came from a woman in her fifties or sixties in good health. The material sequenced was PBMCs.

The DNA sequence reads TGTGCCAGCAGTTTCTCGACAGGGGTGTACACTGAAGCTTTCTTT. It is translated as CASSFSTGVYTEAFF. Recombination linked TRBV6-5 to TRBJ1-1; TRBD1 matches 8 bases in the middle. V trim: 4 bases; J trim: 3 bases; unmatched bases: 7. From the cysteine up to the phenylalanine, the CDR3 has a length of 15 residues. Here the CDR3 DNA is all that survives: 45 bases in frame from base 1. The germline V gene provides CDR1 MNHEY and CDR2 SVGAGI.